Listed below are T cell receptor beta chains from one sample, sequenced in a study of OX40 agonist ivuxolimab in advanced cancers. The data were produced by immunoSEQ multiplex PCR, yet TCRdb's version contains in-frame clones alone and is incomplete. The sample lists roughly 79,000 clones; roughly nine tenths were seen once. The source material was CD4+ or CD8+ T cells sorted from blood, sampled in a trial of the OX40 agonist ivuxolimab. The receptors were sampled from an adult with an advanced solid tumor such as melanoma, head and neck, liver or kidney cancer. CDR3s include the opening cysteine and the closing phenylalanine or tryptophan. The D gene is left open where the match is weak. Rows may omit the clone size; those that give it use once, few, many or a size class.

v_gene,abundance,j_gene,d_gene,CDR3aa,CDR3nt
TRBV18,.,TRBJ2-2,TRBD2,CASSPPGTSGATGELFF,TGTGCCAGCTCACCACCAGGGACTAGCGGGGCCACCGGGGAGCTGTTTTTT
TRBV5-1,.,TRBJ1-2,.,CASSLVDGSLSYTF,TGCGCCAGCAGCTTGGTTGACGGTTCGTTGAGCTACACCTTC
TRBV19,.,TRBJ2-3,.,CASSIGGSGTNTQYF,TGTGCCAGTAGTATAGGGGGGTCAGGCACGAATACGCAGTATTTT
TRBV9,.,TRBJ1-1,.,CASSVRGGNTEAFF,TGTGCCAGCAGCGTAAGAGGCGGTAACACTGAAGCTTTCTTT
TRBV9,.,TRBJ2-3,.,CASSVAWGIVTDTQYF,TGTGCCAGCAGCGTAGCTTGGGGGATAGTAACAGATACGCAGTATTTT
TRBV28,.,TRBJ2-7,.,CASSVTGPSSYEQYF,TGTGCCAGCAGTGTGACTGGTCCCTCCTCCTACGAGCAGTACTTC
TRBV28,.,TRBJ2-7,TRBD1,CASRTQGQGAFEQYF,TGTGCCAGCAGAACTCAGGGACAGGGGGCTTTCGAGCAGTACTTC
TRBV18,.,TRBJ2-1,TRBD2,CASSPVMAGVGGNEQFF,TGTGCCAGCTCACCTGTTATGGCGGGAGTCGGCGGCAATGAGCAGTTCTTC
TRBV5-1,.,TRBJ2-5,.,CASSLVGSSLQETQYF,TGCGCCAGCAGCTTGGTCGGGTCTTCTTTACAAGAGACCCAGTACTTC
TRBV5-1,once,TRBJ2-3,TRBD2,CASSIVTSGSTDTQYF,TGCGCCAGCAGCATAGTAACTAGCGGGAGCACAGATACGCAGTATTTT
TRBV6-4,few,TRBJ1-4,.,CASSRQATGEKLFF,TGTGCCAGCAGTCGACAGGCTACGGGTGAAAAACTGTTTTTT
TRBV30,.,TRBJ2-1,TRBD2,CAWGHRTSGTREQFF,TGTGCCTGGGGGCATAGGACTAGCGGGACGCGAGAGCAGTTCTTC
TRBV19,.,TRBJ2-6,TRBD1,CASRGQGGSGANVLTF,TGTGCCAGTAGAGGACAGGGCGGATCTGGGGCCAACGTCCTGACTTTC
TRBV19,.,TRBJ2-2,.,CASSQMNLGELFF,TGTGCCAGTAGTCAAATGAACCTCGGGGAGCTGTTTTTT
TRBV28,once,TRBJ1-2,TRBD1,CASSFPVGQEGYGYTF,TGTGCCAGCAGTTTTCCCGTGGGACAGGAGGGGTATGGCTACACCTTC
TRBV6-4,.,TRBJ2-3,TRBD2,CASRPLAGGNTQYF,TGTGCCAGCAGACCCCTAGCGGGAGGAAATACGCAGTATTTT
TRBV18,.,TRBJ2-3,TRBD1,CASSPRTGTGNPSTDTQYF,TGTGCCAGCTCACCACGGACAGGGACGGGAAACCCTAGCACAGATACGCAGTATTTT
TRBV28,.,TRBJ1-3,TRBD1,CASSSAGRGGVGNTIYF,TGTGCCAGCAGTTCGGCGGGCAGGGGGGGAGTTGGAAACACCATATATTTT
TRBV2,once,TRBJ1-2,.,CASIGQDYGYTF,TGTGCCAGCATCGGGCAGGACTATGGCTACACCTTC
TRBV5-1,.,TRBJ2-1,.,CASSLGQSSYNEQFF,TGCGCCAGCAGCTTGGGCCAGAGCTCCTACAATGAGCAGTTCTTC
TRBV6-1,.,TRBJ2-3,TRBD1,CASDRAGQGDRQYF,TGTGCCTCCGACCGGGCGGGACAGGGCGATAGGCAGTATTTT
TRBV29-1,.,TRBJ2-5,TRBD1,CSVELGQGPPGTQYF,TGCAGCGTTGAATTGGGACAGGGGCCCCCCGGGACCCAGTACTTC
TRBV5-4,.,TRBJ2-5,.,CASSLAGKGETQYF,TGTGCCAGCAGCTTGGCCGGGAAGGGAGAGACCCAGTACTTC
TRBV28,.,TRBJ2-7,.,CASSRGQGGEQYF,TGTGCCAGCAGCCGCGGGCAGGGTGGGGAGCAGTACTTC
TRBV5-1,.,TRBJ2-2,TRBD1,CASSITGTANTGELFF,TGCGCCAGCAGCATAACCGGGACAGCGAACACCGGGGAGCTGTTTTTT
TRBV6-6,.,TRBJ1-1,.,CASSPLGGMNTEAFF,TGTGCCAGCAGTCCCCTGGGGGGAATGAACACTGAAGCTTTCTTT
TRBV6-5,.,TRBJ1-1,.,CASSYSRRAGTEAFF,TGTGCCAGCAGTTACTCGAGGAGGGCCGGGACTGAAGCTTTCTTT
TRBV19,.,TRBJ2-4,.,CASTGFNIQYF,TGTGCCAGTACTGGCTTCAACATTCAGTACTTC
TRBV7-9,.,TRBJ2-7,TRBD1,CASSHFRDRGLYEQYF,TGTGCCAGCAGCCACTTCCGGGACAGGGGGCTTTACGAGCAGTACTTC
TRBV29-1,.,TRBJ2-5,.,CSVTGVRQETQYF,TGCAGCGTCACGGGAGTGCGCCAAGAGACCCAGTACTTC
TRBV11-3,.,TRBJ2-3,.,CASTEGPDTQYF,TGTGCCAGCACCGAGGGGCCAGATACGCAGTATTTT
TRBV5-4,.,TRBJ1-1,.,CASKRGGLNTEAFF,TGTGCCAGCAAACGGGGTGGGTTGAACACTGAAGCTTTCTTT
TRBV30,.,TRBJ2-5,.,CAWSLGDRTQETQYF,TGTGCCTGGAGTTTGGGAGACAGGACCCAAGAGACCCAGTACTTC
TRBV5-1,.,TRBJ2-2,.,CASSLDQLGGELFF,TGCGCCAGCAGCTTGGACCAGTTGGGCGGGGAGCTGTTTTTT
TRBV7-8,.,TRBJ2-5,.,CASSLASVHRGETQYF,TGTGCCAGCAGCTTAGCCAGCGTCCATCGAGGGGAGACCCAGTACTTC
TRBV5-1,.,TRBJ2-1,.,CASSLGAAYNEQFF,TGCGCCAGCAGCTTGGGGGCGGCCTACAATGAGCAGTTCTTC
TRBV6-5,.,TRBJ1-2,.,CASSRAGLYGYTF,TGTGCCAGCAGTAGGGCGGGACTCTATGGCTACACCTTC
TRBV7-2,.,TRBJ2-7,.,CASSVTGASYEQYF,TGTGCCAGCAGCGTAACAGGTGCCTCCTACGAGCAGTACTTC
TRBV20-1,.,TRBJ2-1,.,CSARGGIEQFF,TGCAGTGCTAGAGGCGGCATTGAGCAGTTCTTC
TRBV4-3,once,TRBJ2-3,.,CASSPQPTATDTQYF,TGCGCCAGCAGCCCTCAACCGACGGCAACAGATACGCAGTATTTT
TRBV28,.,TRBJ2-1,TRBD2,CAGSSPAGVVGNEQFF,TGTGCCGGCAGTTCTCCAGCGGGAGTTGTAGGCAATGAGCAGTTCTTC
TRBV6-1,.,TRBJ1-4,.,CASSLSGAVEKLFF,TGTGCCAGCAGTCTATCCGGGGCGGTTGAAAAACTGTTTTTT
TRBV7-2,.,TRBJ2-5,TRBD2,CASSLAASGRRETQYF,TGTGCCAGCAGCTTAGCGGCTAGCGGGAGACGGGAGACCCAGTACTTC
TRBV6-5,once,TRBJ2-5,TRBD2,CASSRAGIQETQYF,TGTGCCAGCAGTCGAGCGGGGATCCAAGAGACCCAGTACTTC
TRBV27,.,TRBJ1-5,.,CASSPSGGNQPQHF,TGTGCCAGCAGTCCCTCGGGAGGGAATCAGCCCCAGCATTTT
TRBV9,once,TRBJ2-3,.,CASSVEGRRTDTQYF,TGTGCCAGCAGCGTAGAGGGGCGGCGCACAGATACGCAGTATTTT
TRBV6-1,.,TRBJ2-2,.,CASSERPGAGGELFF,TGTGCCAGCAGTGAACGCCCAGGGGCCGGCGGGGAGCTGTTTTTT
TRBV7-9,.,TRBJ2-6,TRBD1,CASSSTGVGANVLTF,TGTGCCAGCAGCTCTACAGGGGTTGGGGCCAACGTCCTGACTTTC
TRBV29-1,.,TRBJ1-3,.,CSVKDVSGNTIYF,TGCAGCGTTAAGGACGTCTCTGGAAACACCATATATTTT
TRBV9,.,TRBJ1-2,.,CASSVETRGIYGYTF,TGTGCCAGCAGCGTAGAAACGAGGGGGATTTATGGCTACACCTTC
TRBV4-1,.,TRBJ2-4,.,CASSQDLAFDKNIQYF,TGCGCCAGCAGCCAAGATTTGGCGTTTGACAAAAACATTCAGTACTTC
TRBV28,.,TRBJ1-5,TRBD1,CASSRYRGSNQPQHF,TGTGCCAGCAGTCGATACAGGGGGAGCAATCAGCCCCAGCATTTT
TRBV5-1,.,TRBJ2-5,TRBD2,CASSLGGTSGDETQYF,TGCGCCAGCAGCTTGGGGGGGACTAGCGGGGACGAGACCCAGTACTTC
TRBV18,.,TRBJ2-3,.,CASSPPALTTDTQYF,TGTGCCAGCTCACCACCGGCACTTACCACAGATACGCAGTATTTT
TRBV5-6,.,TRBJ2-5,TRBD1,CASSLGGPETQYF,TGTGCCAGCAGCTTAGGGGGCCCGGAGACCCAGTACTTC